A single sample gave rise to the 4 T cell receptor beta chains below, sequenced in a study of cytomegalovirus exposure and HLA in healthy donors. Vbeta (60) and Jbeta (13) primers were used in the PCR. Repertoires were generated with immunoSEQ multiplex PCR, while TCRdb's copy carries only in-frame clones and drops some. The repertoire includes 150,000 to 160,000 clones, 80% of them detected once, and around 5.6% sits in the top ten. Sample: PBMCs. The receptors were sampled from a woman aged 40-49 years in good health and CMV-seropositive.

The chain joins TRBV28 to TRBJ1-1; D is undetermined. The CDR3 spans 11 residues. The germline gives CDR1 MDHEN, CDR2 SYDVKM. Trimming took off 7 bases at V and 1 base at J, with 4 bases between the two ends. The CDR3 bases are TGTGCCAGCACTAGGAACACTGAAGCTTTCTTT. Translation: CASTRNTEAFF.

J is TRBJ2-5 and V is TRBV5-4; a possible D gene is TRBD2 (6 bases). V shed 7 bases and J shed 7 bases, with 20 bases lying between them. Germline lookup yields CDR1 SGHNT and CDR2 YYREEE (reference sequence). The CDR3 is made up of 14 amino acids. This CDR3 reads CASGEAAGLTTQYF. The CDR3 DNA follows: TGTGCCAGCGGCGAAGCGGCGGGATTGACGACCCAGTACTTC.

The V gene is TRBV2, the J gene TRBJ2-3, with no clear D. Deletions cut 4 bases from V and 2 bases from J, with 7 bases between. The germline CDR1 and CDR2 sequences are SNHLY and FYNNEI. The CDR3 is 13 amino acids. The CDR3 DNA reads TGTGCCAGCAGTGTTAGCTTCACAGATACGCAGTATTTT. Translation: CASSVSFTDTQYF.

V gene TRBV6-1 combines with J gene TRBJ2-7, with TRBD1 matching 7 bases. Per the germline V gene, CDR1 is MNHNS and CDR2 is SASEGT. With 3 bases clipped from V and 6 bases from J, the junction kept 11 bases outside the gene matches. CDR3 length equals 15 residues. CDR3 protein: CASSDFGTAPFEQYF. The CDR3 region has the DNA TGTGCCAGCAGTGATTTCGGGACAGCTCCTTTCGAGCAGTACTTC.